The T cell receptor beta chain under discussion was sequenced for a study of blood T cell repertoires in COVID-19. TCRdb keeps only in-frame clones here, not all; method: immunoSEQ multiplex PCR. The data show about 180,000 clones, almost 80% seen once. This CDR3 contains 12 residues. The V gene lost 2 bases and the J gene lost 8 bases, with 6 bases spanning the gap. From germline, CDR1 is SNHLY and CDR2 FYNNEI. Specimen: peripheral blood. The gene calls are TRBV2 and TRBJ1-4; no definite D call. This TCR came from a woman between 70 and 85 years old with acute or convalescent COVID-19. The CDR3 here is CASSEYEEKLFF. The CDR3 nucleotides read TGTGCCAGCAGTGAATATGAGGAAAAACTGTTTTTT.